The 11 T cell receptor beta chains presented below share a single source sample, sequenced in a study of response to subunit inactivated influenza vaccine. TCRdb re-called the RT-PCR reads with MiXCR, one entry per CDR3 protein. The data contain hundreds of thousands of distinct CDR3 sequences, less than 20% of them singletons. The source was PBMCs from blood, collected approximately 12 days after vaccination. The source is a man aged 45 to 65 who received an inactivated influenza vaccine.

In its sample, this clonotype was seen many times. This sequence joins TRBV20-1 and TRBJ2-1; D perhaps matches TRBD2 (6 bases). Germline values: CDR1 DFQATT, CDR2 SNEGSKA (reference sequence). There are 15 residues in the CDR3. V was cut by 1 base and J by 8 bases, with 18 bases left in between. The CDR3 spells CSARGTGGDRDEQFF. The CDR3 coding sequence is TGCAGTGCTAGAGGGACTGGCGGGGATAGGGATGAGCAGTTCTTC.

The rearrangement uses TRBV5-1 and TRBJ2-2; TRBD2 matches 10 bases. The ends lost 7 bases at V and 5 bases at J; junction bases unmatched: 8. The CDR3 length is 15 residues. CDR1 is SGHRS and CDR2 is YFSETQ in the germline V gene. DNA of the CDR3: TGCGCCAGCTTGGCTCTAGCGGGGGAAACCGGGGAGCTGTTTTTT. Its protein product is CASLALAGETGELFF.

The chain recombines TRBV5-1 with TRBJ1-1; D is unresolved. Germline assignment: CDR1 SGHRS and CDR2 YFSETQ. Between the trimmed V and J ends, which lost 4 bases and 5 bases, there was a span of 12 bases. This CDR3 is 13 amino acids long. The CDR3 DNA is TGCGCCAGCAGCGAAGGTTGGGGAACTGAAGCTTTCTTT. Encoded protein: CASSEGWGTEAFF.

This clonotype was picked up many times. The chain combines TRBV5-1 with TRBJ2-5; 8 bases fit TRBD1. CDR3 length equals 14 residues. V trimming: 1 base; J trimming: 3 bases; junction bases outside the gene matches: 2. Looked up from germline, CDR1 is SGHRS and CDR2 is YFSETQ. The CDR3 protein is CASSLRGQEETQYF. CDR3 DNA: TGCGCCAGCAGCTTGAGGGGACAGGAAGAGACCCAGTACTTC.

The genes are TRBV20-1 and TRBJ1-1, with a possible D match to TRBD1 (5 bases). The V end was cut by 2 bases, the J end by 5 bases, with 15 bases between. The CDR3 sequence is 14 residues long. Germline CDR1 is DFQATT and CDR2 is SNEGSKA (reference sequence). The CDR3 DNA reads as TGCAGTGCTAGACCAGGGACGTCGCGAACTGAAGCTTTCTTT. This sequence encodes CSARPGTSRTEAFF.

V and J are TRBV5-1 and TRBJ1-1, with D unresolved. This CDR3 has 17 amino acids. CDR1 and CDR2 (germline): SGHRS, YFSETQ. V lost 3 bases, J lost 1 base, and 19 bases lay in between. Written as DNA, the CDR3 is TGCGCCAGCAGCTCCGGACTTAGAGAGGTTAAGAACACTGAAGCTTTCTTT. Amino acid sequence: CASSSGLREVKNTEAFF.

This clonotype was seen more than once but under ten times. This chain links TRBV29-1 with TRBJ2-7, with D uncertain. This CDR3 region has 11 residues. Per germline, CDR1 SQVTM and CDR2 ANQGSEA. V shed 3 bases and J shed 5 bases, with 8 bases lying between them. The CDR3 reads CSVDLGNEQYF. CDR3 nucleotides: TGCAGCGTTGATCTAGGGAACGAGCAGTACTTC.

The table lists this clonotype with a few counts. The rearrangement joins TRBV20-1 to TRBJ2-3; D might be TRBD1 (6 bases). The CDR3 runs 15 residues. V shed 3 bases and J shed 0 bases, with 13 bases lying between them. Germline lookup yields CDR1 DFQATT and CDR2 SNEGSKA (reference sequence). The CDR3 sequence is CSASSAGASTDTQYF. The CDR3, as DNA: TGCAGTGCTAGCTCCGCAGGGGCAAGCACAGATACGCAGTATTTT.

This clonotype came up a few times. V gene TRBV27 combines with J gene TRBJ2-1; no clear D. Germline-derived CDR1 and CDR2 are MNHEY and SMNVEV (reference sequence). V gave up 3 bases and J gave up 1 base, with 13 bases separating them. This CDR3 comprises 16 residues. The CDR3 nucleotides are TGTGCCAGCAGTTTTGAGACACGGCCGTCCTACAATGAGCAGTTCTTC. Encoded protein: CASSFETRPSYNEQFF.

The chain employs TRBV24-1 and TRBJ1-1, with D possibly matching TRBD1 (6 bases). This CDR3 region has 14 residues. The V gene lost 5 bases and the J gene lost 1 base, with 10 bases spanning the gap. Germline CDR1 KGHDR, CDR2 SFDVKD. In nucleotides, the CDR3 is TGTGCCACCAGTGGCGGGGGCCCGAACACTGAAGCTTTCTTT. This gives the protein CATSGGGPNTEAFF.

This clonotype was detected only a few times. This chain uses TRBV6-2 or TRBV6-3 with TRBJ2-1; 8 positions match TRBD1. The CDR3 sequence is 15 residues long. The germline V gene has CDR1 MNHEY and CDR2 SVGEGT. V was clipped by 1 base and J by 3 bases; unmatched bases: 2. CDR3 in amino acids: CASSYLDRVYNEQFF. CDR3 DNA: TGTGCCAGCAGTTACTTGGACAGGGTCTACAATGAGCAGTTCTTC.